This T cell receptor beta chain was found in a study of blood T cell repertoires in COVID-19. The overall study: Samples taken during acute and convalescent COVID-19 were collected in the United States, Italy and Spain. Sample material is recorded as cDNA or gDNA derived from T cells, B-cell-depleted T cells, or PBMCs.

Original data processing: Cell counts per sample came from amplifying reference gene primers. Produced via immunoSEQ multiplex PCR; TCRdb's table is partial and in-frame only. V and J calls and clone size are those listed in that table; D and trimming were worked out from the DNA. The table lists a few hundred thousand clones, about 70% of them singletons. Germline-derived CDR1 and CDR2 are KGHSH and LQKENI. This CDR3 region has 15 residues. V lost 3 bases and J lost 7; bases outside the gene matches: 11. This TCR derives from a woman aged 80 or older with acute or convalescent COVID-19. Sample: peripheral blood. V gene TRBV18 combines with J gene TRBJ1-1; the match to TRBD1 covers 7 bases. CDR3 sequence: CASSPRSGTELEAFF. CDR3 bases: TGTGCCAGCTCACCCCGATCCGGGACAGAGCTTGAAGCTTTCTTT.